These T cell receptor beta chains were read from a single sample in a study of a mutant IDH1 vaccine in newly diagnosed glioma. The method was immunoSEQ multiplex PCR; TCRdb's version includes in-frame clones alone and lacks a portion of them. The sample lists 25,000 to 40,000 clones; 81% were seen once. What these receptors recognize is not known. Sequences were derived from PBMCs, sampled from a glioma patient whose treatment included an IDH1 peptide vaccine. The source of these receptors is a man younger than 45 with glioma. Each CDR3 is given with its conserved first and last residue. A D gene is named only where the DNA matches it firmly. Clone size is shown for a subset of rows, as once, few, many or a class of expanded clone.

V gene	J gene	D gene	clone size	CDR3 DNA	CDR3 protein
TRBV5-1	TRBJ1-1	.	.	TGCGCCAGCAGCTTAGACAGATTGAACACTGAAGCTTTCTTT	CASSLDRLNTEAFF
TRBV6-5	TRBJ1-1	TRBD1	.	TGTGCCAGCAGTCAGGGACAGGGGGCGCTTACTGAAGCTTTCTTT	CASSQGQGALTEAFF
TRBV11-2	TRBJ2-1	.	.	TGTGCCAGCAGCTTAAGACTCTCCTACAATGAGCAGTTCTTC	CASSLRLSYNEQFF
TRBV9	TRBJ1-1	.	few	TGTGCCAGCAGCGTCGGGACGAACACTGAAGCTTTCTTT	CASSVGTNTEAFF
TRBV7-9	TRBJ2-7	.	.	TGTGCCAGCAGCCTAGCGACCCAGGTCTCCGAGCAGTACTTC	CASSLATQVSEQYF
TRBV14	TRBJ2-7	TRBD1	once	TGTGCCAGCAGCCCTAACTTACCGGGACAGGGCTTCTACGAGCAGTACTTC	CASSPNLPGQGFYEQYF
TRBV10-1	TRBJ2-7	.	.	TGCGCCAGCAGTGACCGGAGAGGGCAGTACTTC	CASSDRRGQYF
TRBV5-1	TRBJ1-1	.	.	TGCGCCAGCAGCTTGACACGGCGGAACACTGAAGCTTTCTTT	CASSLTRRNTEAFF
TRBV19	TRBJ2-1	.	.	TGTGCCAGTAATGCGGCAAGCTCCTACAATGAGCAGTTCTTC	CASNAASSYNEQFF
TRBV19	TRBJ1-1	.	.	TGTGCCAGTAGTAGTCAGAGCGGGACTGAAGCTTTCTTT	CASSSQSGTEAFF
TRBV18	TRBJ1-1	TRBD1	.	TGTGCCAGCTCACCTAGGGACAGAGCGAACACTGAAGCTTTCTTT	CASSPRDRANTEAFF
TRBV6-5	TRBJ2-1	.	.	TGTGCCAGCAGTTACTCTCTCGGCCAAAACAATGAGCAGTTCTTC	CASSYSLGQNNEQFF
TRBV27	TRBJ2-1	.	.	TGTGCCAGCAGTCCCTCTAGTTTGGAGCAGTTCTTC	CASSPSSLEQFF
TRBV4-1	TRBJ1-5	TRBD1	.	TGCGCCAGCAGCCAAGGGCAGGGGGGGCAGCCCCAGCATTTT	CASSQGQGGQPQHF
TRBV27	TRBJ2-7	TRBD1	once	TGTGCCAGGAACGACAGGGGGCATCGGGGCGAGCAGTACTTC	CARNDRGHRGEQYF
TRBV5-1	TRBJ1-4	.	.	TGCGCCAGCAAGCTGGCGGGGGCTCAGGCTGAAAAACTGTTTTTT	CASKLAGAQAEKLFF
TRBV5-4	TRBJ2-7	.	.	TGTGCCAGCAGCGCACACACTAGTTCCCTTAGCGAGCAGTACTTC	CASSAHTSSLSEQYF
TRBV29-1	TRBJ1-1	TRBD1	few	TGCAGCGTTGGAAAGACAGGGGGGTGGAACACTGAAGCTTTCTTT	CSVGKTGGWNTEAFF
TRBV6-1	TRBJ1-1	.	.	TGTGCCAGCAGTCCAGGGCGCGGGAACACTGAAGCTTTCTTT	CASSPGRGNTEAFF
TRBV19	TRBJ2-3	TRBD1	.	TGTGCCAGTAGTGTCACAGGGGGAGCAGATACGCAGTATTTT	CASSVTGGADTQYF
TRBV9	TRBJ2-7	.	.	TGTGCCAGCAGCGTAGACGGCATCGACTACGAGCAGTACTTC	CASSVDGIDYEQYF
TRBV5-5	TRBJ1-3	.	.	TGTGCCAGCAGCCTCGAGACAGTTTCTGGAAACACCATATATTTT	CASSLETVSGNTIYF
TRBV6-1	TRBJ2-3	.	.	TGTGCCAGCAGTGAACAAGCCACAGATACGCAGTATTTT	CASSEQATDTQYF
TRBV5-1	TRBJ1-1	.	few	TGCGCCAGCAGCTTGGGCAGTCCCACTGAAGCTTTCTTT	CASSLGSPTEAFF
TRBV6-5	TRBJ1-2	.	.	TGTGCCAGCAGTTACGACGGGTCACCTAACTATGGCTACACCTTC	CASSYDGSPNYGYTF
TRBV2	TRBJ2-1	.	.	TGTGCCAGCAGTGGAGAGGCAGGCTGGACCTACAATGAGCAGTTCTTC	CASSGEAGWTYNEQFF
TRBV27	TRBJ2-7	.	.	TGTGCCAGCAGTTTAGATGAGTCAGCGCTGGTCCACGAGCAGTACTTC	CASSLDESALVHEQYF
TRBV6-5	TRBJ1-4	.	.	TGTGCCAGCAGTTACCGCCTAGGAGAGGAAAAACTGTTTTTT	CASSYRLGEEKLFF
TRBV18	TRBJ1-1	.	.	TGTGCCAGCACTGGCCAGCGAGGGGTGAACACTGAAGCTTTCTTT	CASTGQRGVNTEAFF
TRBV16	TRBJ1-4	.	.	TGTGCCAGCAGCCAACAAGACGGGAATGAAAAACTGTTTTTT	CASSQQDGNEKLFF
TRBV20-1	TRBJ1-1	.	few	TGCAGTGCTAGCTACAGGGTTGAAGCTTTCTTT	CSASYRVEAFF